This T cell receptor beta chain is drawn from a study of T cells in Graves' hyperthyroidism and ophthalmopathy. Amplification targeted TCR beta CDR3 regions from RNA transcripts. When the TCR CDR3 underwent first-round RT-PCR, the HTBI primer set was used. TCRdb re-called the multiplex PCR reads with MiXCR, one entry per CDR3 protein. The repertoire holds 350,000 to 400,000 distinct CDR3 sequences, less than 20% seen once, with 40% in the top ten. This clonotype was seen only a few times. V lost 6 bases to trimming and J lost 0 bases, with 5 bases between them. This CDR3 is 13 amino acids long. Germline V lookup: CDR1 LNHDA, CDR2 SQIVND (reference sequence).

Sequencing was carried out using blood. The TCR comes from a man younger than 35 with Graves' ophthalmopathy. V gene TRBV19 combines with J gene TRBJ2-2, with no clear D. The DNA of the CDR3 is TGTGCCAGTAGCTGGGCGAACACCGGGGAGCTGTTTTTT. As protein: CASSWANTGELFF.